This TCR beta chain was retrieved from a study of cytomegalovirus exposure and HLA in healthy donors. The PCR employed 60 Vbeta primers together with 13 Jbeta primers. Profiled with immunoSEQ multiplex PCR; TCRdb holds only in-frame clones, not every one. Of 240,000 or so clones listed, over 80% are singletons. In regard to this clone: Its specificity is not known.

Study-wide results and limits: There were some public TCRs occurring in many donors, but most TCR sequences were rare. In a later analysis, more than 15,000 TCR beta sequences were associated with HLA alleles at 0.05 false discovery rate.

CDR1 is GTSNPN, CDR2 SVGIG, per germline (reference sequence). V was clipped by 0 bases and J by 0 bases, with 6 bases between them. This CDR3 spans 14 amino acids. The TCR comes from a woman between 40 and 55 years old in good health and CMV-seropositive. This chain links TRBV30 with TRBJ1-5; D is unclear. Material: PBMCs. CDR3 in amino acids: CAWSVQYSNQPQHF. For the CDR3, the DNA is TGTGCCTGGAGTGTACAGTATAGCAATCAGCCCCAGCATTTT.